Sequencing of this T cell receptor (beta chain) was carried out in a study of Ad26.COV2.S vaccination and SARS-CoV-2 variants. Study context: Donor was assigned to the Ad26.COV2.S arm of trial COV1001. Regarding the study as a whole: Total T cell responses were possibly underestimated by TCR breadth and depth analyses.

Treatment given: some 19 received Ad26.COV2.S at low or high dose, single or two shots; about 5 received placebo; per-sample allocation not given. At day 63 after the first vaccine or placebo injection, samples were drawn. As its vector, the vaccine had Ad26, which expressed Wuhan-strain SARS-CoV-2 spike. Sequenced by immunoSEQ multiplex PCR; TCRdb stores in-frame clones only, minus some. Of 440,000 or so clones listed, around 89% are singletons. In regard to this clone: Antigen: not known. This sample includes further DNA sequences coding for the same CDR3.

This material consisted of peripheral blood, taken in a trial of Ad26.COV2.S vaccine versus placebo. The sequence came from a person aged 18-65 years who received the Ad26.COV2.S COVID-19 vaccine or a placebo.

This CDR3 is CAWSVGQGNSPLHF. The CDR3 nucleotides are TGTGCCTGGAGTGTCGGCCAGGGGAATTCACCCCTCCACTTT. This chain links TRBV30 with TRBJ1-6, with D maybe TRBD1 (6 bases). V lost 0 bases, J lost 7 bases, and 10 bases lay in between. The CDR3 length is 14 residues. Germline-derived CDR1 and CDR2 are GTSNPN and SVGIG (reference sequence). Complete variable domain (other parts from reference TRBV30 and TRBJ1-6): SQTIHQWPATLVQPVGSPLSLECTVEGTSNPNLYWYRQAAGRGLQLLFYSVGIGQISSEVPQNLSASRPQDRQFILSSKKLLLSDSGFYLCAWSVGQGNSPLHFGNGTRLTVT.